Sequencing of this T cell receptor beta chain was carried out in a study of shared clonotypes between healthy human individuals (dated by TCRdb to between 2020 and 2021). At the level of the whole study: A few men and a couple of women, aged 18 to 49 years, made up the cohort. Per donor, three plates each were used for CD4 naive and CD4 memory, two for CD8 naive, and one for CD8 memory. Per donor, leukapheresis produced somewhere between about 0.94 and 9.5 billion PBMCs. Blood TCR repertoires of five healthy adults were deeply sequenced to estimate repertoire size and the extent of clonotype sharing between individuals. To increase sequencing depth and limit assay-specific biases, different laboratories used diverse techniques to prepare libraries and sequence TCR repertoires. Broad study findings and their caveats: Even with the large sequencing depth, rarefaction of the sorted-subset datasets indicated that sequencing was incomplete. The small number of donors limited the genetic and exposure-history diversity represented. When several donors were compared, the shared fraction of clonotypes was roughly 4.8% for naive CD4, more than 3% for naive CD8, about 2.5% for memory CD4, and 0.35% to 0.4% for memory CD8. Pairwise subsampling led to the expectation that sequencing depth would affect the degree of clonotype sharing among donors. Naive subsets generally had larger estimated clonotype richness than memory subsets. Higher generation probabilities were observed for clonotypes shared by all four sorted-subset donors than for non-shared clonotypes. Sampling was limited to blood, and TCR repertoires in tissue likely differ from TCR repertoires in blood.

The germline V end is reduced by 5 bases and the J end by 2 bases; junction bases left unmatched: 2. Counted from cysteine to phenylalanine, this CDR3 has 13 amino acids. The entry retains the CDR3 DNA only, 39 bases that are in frame from base 1. Taken from the germline V gene, the CDR1 and CDR2 loops are SQVTM and ANQGSEA. With respect to this clone: Its antigen remains undetermined. No clone much larger than this one lies a single base away; base qualities are absent.

Donors were healthy HIV-negative adults with no recently reported acute infections or vaccinations. All donors were Caucasian adults living in Nashville, Tennessee, USA. CD4+ T cells were enriched through magnetic negative selection, after which naive cells were positively selected on CD45RA and the remaining negative fraction served as the memory subset. Blood was obtained by leukapheresis, after which PBMCs were separated by Ficoll-Histopaque density gradient centrifugation and cryopreserved in liquid nitrogen vapor phase. Analytical flow cytometry was used to check the purity and quantity of every magnetically sorted T cell population. Genomic DNA was isolated from each sorted fraction and quantified by UV absorbance on a Nanodrop 2000c. TCR CDR3 regions were amplified from genomic DNA by multiplex PCR using the deep immunoSEQ assay. Extracted genomic DNA from each cell subset was distributed evenly across all wells of several immunoSEQ 96-well plates, and each plate was treated as a replicate. For sorted subsets, each replicate PCR was loaded with approximately 0.2 ug genomic DNA, equivalent to about 30,000 T cell genomes. Purified libraries were measured with a Qubit 3.0 fluorometer, size-checked on a Bioanalyzer 2100, and measured again with the KAPA Library Quantification kit. A separate single-read 150-cycle Illumina NextSeq 550 flow cell was used to sequence each immunoSEQ 96-well plate. The original pipeline was this. Because the immunoSEQ output included only junctional sequences and no quality scores, the filtering could not be the same as the filtering used for full-length reads. To assign V/J genes and CDR3, sequences were annotated against IMGT germline references using PyIR, a Python wrapper for IgBLAST v1.9. Reads were removed for weak V/J assignments (E-value above 1e-6), missing CDR3, stop codons, out-of-frame junctions, or ambiguous translated residues. V3J clonotypes were defined as sequences sharing the same inferred V gene, J gene, and CDR3 amino acid sequence. To compute the percentage overlap between repertoires, the number of shared unique clonotypes was divided by the size of the smaller repertoire. RTK rarefaction, the Chao1 estimator, and Recon v2.1 estimates of unobserved clonotypes were used to assess repertoire richness. Generation probabilities for all TCRbeta clonotypes obtained by the gDNA method from several donors were computed using OLGA. Held by TCRdb, this immuneACCESS table contains in-frame sequences only and omits some clones. Under half of the omission traces to an unresolved V gene where checked; the cause of the rest is unknown. The V and J calls and clone size were taken over from that table, and D and trimming were inferred from the DNA. In all, the sample holds some 2,000,000 clones, and about 95% of those were seen once. The ten largest clonotypes hold 0.13% of the sample.

Sequencing used naive CD4+ T cells sorted from blood. Explained via the paper, the cell subset or site label denotes: CD45RA+ positively selected. The chain is assembled from TRBV29-1 and TRBJ2-7, with 11 junctional bases fitting TRBD1. The receptor was isolated from a man younger than 30 in good health. The DNA sequence is as follows: TGCAGCGTTAAGGACAGGGGGCCCTACGAGCAGTACTTC. Translated, it reads CSVKDRGPYEQYF.